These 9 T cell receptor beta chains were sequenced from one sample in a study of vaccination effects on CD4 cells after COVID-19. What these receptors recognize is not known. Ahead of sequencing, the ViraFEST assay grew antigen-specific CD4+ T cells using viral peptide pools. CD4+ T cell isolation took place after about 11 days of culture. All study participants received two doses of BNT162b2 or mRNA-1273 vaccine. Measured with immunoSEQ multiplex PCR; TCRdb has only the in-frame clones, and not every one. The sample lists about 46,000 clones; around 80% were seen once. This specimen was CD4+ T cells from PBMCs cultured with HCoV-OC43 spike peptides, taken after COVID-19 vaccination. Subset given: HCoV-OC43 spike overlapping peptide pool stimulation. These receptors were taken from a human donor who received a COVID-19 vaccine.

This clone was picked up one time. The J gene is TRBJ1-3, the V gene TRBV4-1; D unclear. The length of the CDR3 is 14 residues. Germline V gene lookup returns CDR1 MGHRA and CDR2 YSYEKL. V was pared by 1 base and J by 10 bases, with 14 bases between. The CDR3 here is CASSQVGPYRTIYF. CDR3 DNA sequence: TGCGCCAGCAGCCAAGTAGGGCCTTATAGGACCATATATTTT.

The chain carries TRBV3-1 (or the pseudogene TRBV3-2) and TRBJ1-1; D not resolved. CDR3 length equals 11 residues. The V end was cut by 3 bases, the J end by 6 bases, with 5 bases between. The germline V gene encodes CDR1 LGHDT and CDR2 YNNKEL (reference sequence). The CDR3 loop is CASSHQAEAFF. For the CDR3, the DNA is TGTGCCAGCAGCCATCAGGCTGAAGCTTTCTTT.

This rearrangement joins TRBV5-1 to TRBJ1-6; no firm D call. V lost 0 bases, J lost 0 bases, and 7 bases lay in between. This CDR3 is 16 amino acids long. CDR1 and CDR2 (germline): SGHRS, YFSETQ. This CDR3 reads CASSLDGSSYNSPLHF. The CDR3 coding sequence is TGCGCCAGCAGCTTGGACGGGAGCTCCTATAATTCACCCCTCCACTTT. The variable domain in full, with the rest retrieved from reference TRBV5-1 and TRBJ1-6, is KAGVTQTPRYLIKTRGQQVTLSCSPISGHRSVSWYQQTPGQGLQFLFEYFSETQRNKGNFPGRFSGRQFSNSRSEMNVSTLELGDSALYLCASSLDGSSYNSPLHFGNGTRLTVT.

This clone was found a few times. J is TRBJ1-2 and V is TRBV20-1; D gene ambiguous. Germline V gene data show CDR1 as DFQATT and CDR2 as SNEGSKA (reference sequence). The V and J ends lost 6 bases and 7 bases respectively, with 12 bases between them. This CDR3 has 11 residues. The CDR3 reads CSALDVPGYTF. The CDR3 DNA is TGCAGTGCCCTGGACGTGCCTGGCTACACCTTC.

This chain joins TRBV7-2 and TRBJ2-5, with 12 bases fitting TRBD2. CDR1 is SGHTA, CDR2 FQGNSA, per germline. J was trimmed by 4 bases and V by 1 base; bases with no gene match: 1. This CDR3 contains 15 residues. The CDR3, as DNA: TGTGCCAGCAGCTTAGGACTAGCGGGAGCAGAGACCCAGTACTTC. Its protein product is CASSLGLAGAETQYF. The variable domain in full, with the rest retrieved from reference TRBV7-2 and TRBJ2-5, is GAGVSQSPSNKVTEKGKDVELRCDPISGHTALYWYRQSLGQGLEFLIYFQGNSAPDKSGLPSDRFSAERTGGSVSTLTIQRTQQEDSAVYLCASSLGLAGAETQYFGPGTRLLVL.

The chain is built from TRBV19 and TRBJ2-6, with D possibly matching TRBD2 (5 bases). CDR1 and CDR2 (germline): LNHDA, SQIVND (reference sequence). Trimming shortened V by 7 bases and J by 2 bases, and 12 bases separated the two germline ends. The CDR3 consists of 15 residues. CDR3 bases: TGTGCCAGTACCAGGACTGGGGCTGGGGCCAACGTCCTGACTTTC. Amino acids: CASTRTGAGANVLTF. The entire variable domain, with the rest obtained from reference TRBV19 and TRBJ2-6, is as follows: DGGITQSPKYLFRKEGQNVTLSCEQNLNHDAMYWYRQDPGQGLRLIYYSQIVNDFQKGDIAEGYSVSREKKESFPLTVTSAQKNPTAFYLCASTRTGAGANVLTFGAGSRLTVL.

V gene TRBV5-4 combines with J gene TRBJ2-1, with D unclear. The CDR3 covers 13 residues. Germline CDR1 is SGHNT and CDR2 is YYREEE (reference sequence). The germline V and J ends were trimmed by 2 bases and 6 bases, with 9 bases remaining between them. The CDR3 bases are TGTGCCAGCAGCTTAGTGGGTCGCAATGAGCAGTTCTTC. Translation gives CASSLVGRNEQFF.

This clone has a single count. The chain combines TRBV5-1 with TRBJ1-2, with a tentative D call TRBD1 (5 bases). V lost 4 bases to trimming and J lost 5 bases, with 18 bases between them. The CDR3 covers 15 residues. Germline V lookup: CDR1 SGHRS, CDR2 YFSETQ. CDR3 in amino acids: CASSLVRDGPYGYTF. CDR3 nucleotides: TGCGCCAGCAGCCTCGTCCGGGACGGTCCATATGGCTACACCTTC.

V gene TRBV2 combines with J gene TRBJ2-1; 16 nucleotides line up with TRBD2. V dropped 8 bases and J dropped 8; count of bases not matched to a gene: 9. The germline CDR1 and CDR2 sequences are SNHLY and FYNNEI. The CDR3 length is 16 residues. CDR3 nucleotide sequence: TGTGCCAGCTACCCGGGACTAGCGGGAGGGCGACATGAGCAGTTCTTC. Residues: CASYPGLAGGRHEQFF.